Each of the 7 T cell receptor beta chains below was sequenced from the same sample in a study of PD-1 blockade in classical Hodgkin lymphoma. Libraries were prepared by immunoSEQ multiplex PCR; TCRdb keeps only in-frame clonotypes and omits some of them. The data show almost 9,500 clones, 75% to 95% seen once. Time point in this sample: newly diagnosed, previously untreated cHL patient sample. Thawed PBMCs were the source of CD8+ T cells, obtained through magnetic negative selection. What was sequenced was CD8+ T cells from blood. These TCRs come from a human donor with classical Hodgkin lymphoma.

The chain is built from TRBV19 and TRBJ1-4; D is undetermined. This CDR3 spans 16 amino acids. Trimming shortened V by 4 bases and J by 5 bases, and 17 bases separated the two germline ends. Germline CDR1 LNHDA, CDR2 SQIVND (reference sequence). CDR3 region: CASSTGLPWVNEKLFF. In DNA form, the CDR3 reads TGTGCCAGTAGTACCGGACTCCCTTGGGTCAATGAAAAACTGTTTTTT.

The chain couples TRBV7-9 to TRBJ2-1; 8 nucleotides line up with TRBD2. CDR1 and CDR2 from the germline V gene are SEHNR and FQNEAQ (reference sequence). V shed 1 base, J shed 8 bases, and the junction held 7 bases outside the gene matches. The CDR3 is 15 residues long. The CDR3 DNA sequence: TGTGCCAGCAGCTTAGGAATTAGCGGGGCGGATGAGCAGTTCTTC. It is translated as CASSLGISGADEQFF.

This chain uses TRBV5-1 with TRBJ1-1; D is unresolved. The CDR3 consists of 14 residues. Germline-derived CDR1 and CDR2 are SGHRS and YFSETQ. The V end lost 2 bases, the J end lost 5 bases, and 13 bases lay between the germline ends. CDR3 coding DNA: TGCGCCAGCAGCTTTACAAGCCGGGGAACTGAAGCTTTCTTT. Its protein is CASSFTSRGTEAFF.

The chain couples TRBV19 to TRBJ2-1; D unresolved. The CDR3 consists of 15 residues. The germline CDR1 and CDR2 sequences are LNHDA and SQIVND (reference sequence). Trimming removed 7 bases from V and 0 bases from J, with 13 bases in between. CDR3 nucleotides: TGTGCCAGTATAGGCCAGTTAAACTCCTACAATGAGCAGTTCTTC. This sequence encodes CASIGQLNSYNEQFF.

The V gene is TRBV7-9, the J gene TRBJ2-5, with 8 positions matching TRBD2. CDR1 is SEHNR and CDR2 is FQNEAQ in the germline V gene (reference sequence). This CDR3 comprises 12 residues. The CDR3 DNA sequence: TGTGCTTCCGGGACTAGTCAAGAGACCCAGTACTTC. Amino acids: CASGTSQETQYF.

V gene TRBV5-8 combines with J gene TRBJ2-6; D may be TRBD1 (6 bases). Trimming took 1 base from V and 4 from J, leaving 9 bases between them. Looked up from germline, CDR1 is SGHTS and CDR2 is YDEGEE. This CDR3 region has 15 residues. DNA of the CDR3: TGTGCCAGCAGCTTGTCCCAGGGGGGGGCCAACGTCCTGACTTTC. Amino acids: CASSLSQGGANVLTF. The variable domain in full, with the rest retrieved from reference TRBV5-8 and TRBJ2-6, is EAGVTQSPTHLIKTRGQQATLRCSPISGHTSVYWYQQALGLGLQFLLWYDEGEERNRGNFPPRFSGRQFPNYSSELNVNALELEDSALYLCASSLSQGGANVLTFGAGSRLTVL.

The rearrangement uses TRBV11-2 and TRBJ1-1; a possible D gene is TRBD1 (5 bases). This CDR3 is 14 amino acids long. V was shortened by 3 bases and J by 6 bases, with 14 bases between the two germline ends. The germline V gene has CDR1 SGHAT and CDR2 FQNNGV. The CDR3 sequence: CASSFSPGRPEAFF. Here the CDR3 DNA reads TGTGCCAGCAGCTTTTCACCAGGGCGCCCTGAAGCTTTCTTT.